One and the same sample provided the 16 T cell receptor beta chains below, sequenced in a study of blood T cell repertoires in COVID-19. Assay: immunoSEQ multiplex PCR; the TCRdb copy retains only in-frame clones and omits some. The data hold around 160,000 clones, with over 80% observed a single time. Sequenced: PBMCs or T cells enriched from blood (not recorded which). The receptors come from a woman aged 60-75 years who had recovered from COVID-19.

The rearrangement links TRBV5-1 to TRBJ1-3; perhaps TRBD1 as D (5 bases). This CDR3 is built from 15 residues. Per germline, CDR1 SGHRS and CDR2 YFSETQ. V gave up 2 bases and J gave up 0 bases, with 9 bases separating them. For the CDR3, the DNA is TGCGCCAGCAGCTTTCCGACAGCCTCTGGAAACACCATATATTTT. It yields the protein CASSFPTASGNTIYF.

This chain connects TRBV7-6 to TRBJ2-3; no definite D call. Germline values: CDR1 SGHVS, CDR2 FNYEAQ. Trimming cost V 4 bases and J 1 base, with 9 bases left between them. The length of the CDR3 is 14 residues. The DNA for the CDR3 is TGTGCCAGCAGCTCGACTTGGGGCACAGATACGCAGTATTTT. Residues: CASSSTWGTDTQYF.

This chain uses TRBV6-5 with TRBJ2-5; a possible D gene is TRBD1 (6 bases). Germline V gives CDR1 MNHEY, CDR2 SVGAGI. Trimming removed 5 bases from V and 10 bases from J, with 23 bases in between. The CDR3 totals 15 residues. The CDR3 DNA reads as TGTGCCAGCAGTCCCTCGACCGGGACAATCTTTATCCAGTACTTC. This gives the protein CASSPSTGTIFIQYF.

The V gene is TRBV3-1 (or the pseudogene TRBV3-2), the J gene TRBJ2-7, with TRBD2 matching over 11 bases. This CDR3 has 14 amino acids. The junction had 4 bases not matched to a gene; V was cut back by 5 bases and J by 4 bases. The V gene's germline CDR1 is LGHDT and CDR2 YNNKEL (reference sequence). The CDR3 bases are TGTGCCAGCAGCTTTAGCGGGAGGGTGTACGAGCAGTACTTC. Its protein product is CASSFSGRVYEQYF.

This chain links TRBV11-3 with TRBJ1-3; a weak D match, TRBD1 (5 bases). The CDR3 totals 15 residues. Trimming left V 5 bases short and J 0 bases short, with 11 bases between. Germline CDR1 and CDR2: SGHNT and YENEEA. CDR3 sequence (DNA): TGTGCCAGCAGCCTCGACAGCTCCTCTGGAAACACCATATATTTT. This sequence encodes CASSLDSSSGNTIYF.

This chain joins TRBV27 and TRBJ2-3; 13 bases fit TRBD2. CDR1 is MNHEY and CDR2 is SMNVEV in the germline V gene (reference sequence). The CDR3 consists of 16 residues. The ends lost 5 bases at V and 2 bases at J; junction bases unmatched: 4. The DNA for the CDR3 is TGTGCCAGCAGTGGGGGGACTAGCGGGGTCACAGATACGCAGTATTTT. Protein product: CASSGGTSGVTDTQYF.

The CDR3 DNA reads TGTGCCAGCTCATCCCAAGGGGGAGCCTACGAGCAGTACTTC. This sequence encodes CASSSQGGAYEQYF. The rearrangement uses TRBV18 and TRBJ2-7, with a possible D match to TRBD1 (6 bases). Deletions cut 5 bases from V and 2 bases from J, with 13 bases between. Germline lookup yields CDR1 KGHSH and CDR2 LQKENI. The CDR3 contains 14 residues.

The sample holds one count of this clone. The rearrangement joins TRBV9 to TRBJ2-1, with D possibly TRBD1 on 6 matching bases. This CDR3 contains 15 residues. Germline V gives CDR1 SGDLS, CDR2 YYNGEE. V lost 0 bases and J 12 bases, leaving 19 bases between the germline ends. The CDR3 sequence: CASSVGGAVGQTQFF. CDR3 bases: TGTGCCAGCAGCGTAGGAGGGGCAGTGGGACAAACGCAGTTCTTC.

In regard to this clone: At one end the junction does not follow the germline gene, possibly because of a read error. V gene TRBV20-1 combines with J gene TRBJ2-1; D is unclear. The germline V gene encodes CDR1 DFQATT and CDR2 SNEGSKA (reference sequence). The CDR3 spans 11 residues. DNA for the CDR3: TGCAGTGCTAGACAGTCGGGTAGGCTGCTCTTC. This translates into CSARQSGRLLF.

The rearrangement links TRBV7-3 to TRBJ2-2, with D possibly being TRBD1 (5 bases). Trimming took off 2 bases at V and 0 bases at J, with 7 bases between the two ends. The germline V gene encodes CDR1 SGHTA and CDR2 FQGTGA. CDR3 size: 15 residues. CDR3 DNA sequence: TGTGCCAGCAGCTTACAGGGATCGAACACCGGGGAGCTGTTTTTT. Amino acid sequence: CASSLQGSNTGELFF. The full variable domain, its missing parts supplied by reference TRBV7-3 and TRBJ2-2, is GAGVSQTPSNKVTEKGKYVELRCDPISGHTALYWYRQSLGQGPEFLIYFQGTGAADDSGLPNDRFFAVRPEGSVSTLKIQRTERGDSAVYLCASSLQGSNTGELFFGEGSRLTVL.

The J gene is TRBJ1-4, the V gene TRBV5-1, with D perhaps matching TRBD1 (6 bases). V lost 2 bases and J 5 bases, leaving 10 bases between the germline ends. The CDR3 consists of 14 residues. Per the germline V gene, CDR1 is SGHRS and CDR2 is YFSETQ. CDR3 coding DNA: TGCGCCAGCAGCTTAGGACAGCAGAATGAAAAACTGTTTTTT. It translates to CASSLGQQNEKLFF.

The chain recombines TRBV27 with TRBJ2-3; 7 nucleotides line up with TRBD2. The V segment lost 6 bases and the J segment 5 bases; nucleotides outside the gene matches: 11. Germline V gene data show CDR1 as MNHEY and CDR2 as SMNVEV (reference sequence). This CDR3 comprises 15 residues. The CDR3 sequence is CASRVRSAGIDTQYF. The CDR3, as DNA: TGTGCCAGCAGGGTAAGGTCAGCGGGGATAGATACGCAGTATTTT.

The CDR3 DNA is TGCGCCAGCAGCCAACAATCAGGTGTCGAGCAGTACTTC. Its protein is CASSQQSGVEQYF. The rearrangement links TRBV4-1 to TRBJ2-7; the D is unclear. The CDR3 extends over 13 amino acids. Germline V gene sequence: CDR1 MGHRA, CDR2 YSYEKL. V lost 2 bases and J 6 bases, leaving 11 bases between the germline ends.

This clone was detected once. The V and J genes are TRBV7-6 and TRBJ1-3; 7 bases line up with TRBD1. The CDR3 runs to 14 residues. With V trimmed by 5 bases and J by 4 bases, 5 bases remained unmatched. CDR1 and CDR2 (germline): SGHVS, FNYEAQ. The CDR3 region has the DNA TGTGCCAGCAGCCCCATGGGACAGGGAAACACCATATATTTT. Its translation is CASSPMGQGNTIYF.

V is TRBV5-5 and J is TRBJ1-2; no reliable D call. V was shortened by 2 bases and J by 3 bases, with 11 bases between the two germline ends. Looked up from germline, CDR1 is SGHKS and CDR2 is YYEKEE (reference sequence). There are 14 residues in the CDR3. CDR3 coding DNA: TGTGCCAGCAGCTTTCGACTGGCGGACTATGGCTACACCTTC. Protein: CASSFRLADYGYTF.

The CDR3 DNA is TGTGCCAGTTCACAAAGGGACTTACGCTCTGGAAACACCATATATTTT. Residues: CASSQRDLRSGNTIYF. The chain links TRBV19 to TRBJ1-3, with D possibly being TRBD1 (5 bases). CDR1 LNHDA and CDR2 SQIVND come from the germline V gene (reference sequence). The CDR3 covers 16 residues. V gave up 8 bases and J gave up 0 bases, with 17 bases separating them.